This T cell receptor beta chain was documented in a study of T cells after yellow fever vaccination. They built TCR cDNA with 5'RACE template switching, a step that put in a universal primer site and UMIs. TCRdb ran MiXCR on the 5' RACE reads and lists one entry per CDR3 protein. This table holds under 400,000 distinct CDR3 sequences, around 13% found once. Notes on this clonotype: Its target is not known.

The CDR3 has 16 amino acids. With 6 bases clipped from V and 1 base from J, the junction kept 10 bases outside the gene matches. From germline, CDR1 is WSHSY and CDR2 SAAADI. The study's findings and limits: Abundant clonotypes (contaminants from the bulk population) could be present in FACS-sorted repertoires. Boosting was followed by the reappearance of most primary-vaccination clones (approximately 97% CD4, roughly 90% CD8).

Sample: CD4+ T cells sorted from PBMCs, taken 15 days after the yellow fever booster vaccination. The gene calls are TRBV10-2 and TRBJ1-1, with 8 bases lining up with TRBD1. The source of this sequence is a man aged 18 to 30 who received the YFV17D yellow fever vaccine. This chain's CDR3 is CASRRGTGPSNTEAFF. CDR3 nucleotide sequence: TGCGCCAGCAGACGAGGGACAGGCCCGTCGAACACTGAAGCTTTCTTT.